This TCR beta chain is from a study of regulatory T cells. Regarding the study as a whole: Skewed V and J usage and few unique V-J pairs marked patient repertoires, most in Tregs.

All CD3G-deficient patients showed autoimmunity, more severe in two. At testing, patients were 2 to 39 years old, with reduced naive and increased memory T-cell proportions. On this clone: Its specificity is not known.

Deletions cut 8 bases from V and 8 bases from J, with 15 bases between. Germline V gene lookup returns CDR1 SNHLY and CDR2 FYNNEI. This CDR3 has 13 residues. Amplification used 52 TRBV primers and 13 TRBJ primers. TCRdb keeps only in-frame clones here, not all; method: immunoSEQ multiplex PCR. The data show around 15,000 clones, around 90% seen once. The V gene is TRBV2, the J gene TRBJ1-4; D unresolved. Sequenced sample: CD8+ T cells sorted from blood. The TCR was taken from a person under 35 with CD3G deficiency. CDR3 amino acids: CASLGGIGEKLFF. DNA of the CDR3: TGTGCCAGCTTAGGAGGGATAGGAGAAAAACTGTTTTTT.